These 25 T cell receptor beta chains originate from one sample sequenced in a study of blood T cells in healthy people across ages. The authors ran a second PCR of 7 to 11 cycles using a sample-barcoded 5' primer and a J-beta primer mix. Each CDR3 protein gets one entry after TCRdb re-called the 5' RACE reads with MiXCR. This sample carries around 1,500,000 distinct CDR3 sequences, about 43% of them seen once, and the ten largest clones take roughly 7.9%. The sample was blood. The receptor source for this set is a woman under 30 in good health.

This clonotype was detected only a few times. The rearrangement uses TRBV7-9 and TRBJ2-5; unclear D gene. Germline lookup yields CDR1 SEHNR and CDR2 FQNEAQ (reference sequence). The CDR3 loop spans 13 amino acids. V was clipped by 3 bases and J by 5 bases, with 10 bases between them. The CDR3 DNA reads TGTGCCAGCAGCTTTGACTTTCCTGAGACCCAGTACTTC. Translation: CASSFDFPETQYF.

This clonotype showed up just a few times. The V call is TRBV20-1, the J call TRBJ2-7, with 10 bases that match TRBD1. The CDR3 extends over 11 amino acids. Germline V gives CDR1 DFQATT, CDR2 SNEGSKA (reference sequence). The chain's CDR3 is CRPGQGSEQYF. The CDR3 nucleotides are TGCAGGCCGGGACAGGGGAGCGAGCAGTACTTC.

This clonotype has just a few counts. J is TRBJ2-1 and V is TRBV12-3 or TRBV12-4; D remains unclear. V shed 6 bases and J shed 9 bases, with 9 bases lying between them. This CDR3 has 11 residues. DNA for the CDR3: TGTGCCAGCAGGGTCAGAGGTGAGCAGTTCTTC. The encoded protein is CASRVRGEQFF.

The genes are TRBV6-2 or TRBV6-3 and TRBJ2-7, with 8 nucleotides matching TRBD1. Germline assignment: CDR1 MNHEY and CDR2 SVGEGT. The V gene end was trimmed by 5 bases and the J gene end by 0 bases; junction bases not matched to a gene: 15. CDR3 size: 18 residues. CDR3 loop: CASSETGAIKTYSYEQYF. The DNA of the CDR3 is TGTGCCAGCAGTGAGACAGGGGCGATAAAAACTTACTCCTACGAGCAGTACTTC.

V is TRBV29-1 and J is TRBJ2-1; D gene uncertain. This CDR3 has 14 amino acids. V gave up 3 bases and J gave up 10 bases, with 19 bases separating them. Germline CDR1 SQVTM, CDR2 ANQGSEA. Written as DNA, the CDR3 is TGCAGCGTTGAGGGTTTGGGAATAGGATACGAGCAGTTCTTC. Translating gives CSVEGLGIGYEQFF.

The V call is TRBV4-1, the J call TRBJ1-3, with D uncertain. The CDR3 has 12 residues. The germline gives CDR1 MGHRA, CDR2 YSYEKL. V shed 4 bases and J shed 4 bases, with 5 bases lying between them. CDR3 in DNA: TGCGCCAGCAGCCGGCCCGGAAACACCATATATTTT. Protein: CASSRPGNTIYF.

V gene TRBV5-1 combines with J gene TRBJ2-5; D is ambiguous. V was cut by 1 base and J by 4 bases, with 14 bases left in between. The CDR3 consists of 15 residues. Per the germline V gene, CDR1 is SGHRS and CDR2 is YFSETQ. CDR3 in DNA: TGCGCCAGCAGCTTGCAGGTGTCCGGAACAGAGACCCAGTACTTC. Its translation: CASSLQVSGTETQYF. Full variable domain (rest looked up from reference TRBV5-1 and TRBJ2-5): KAGVTQTPRYLIKTRGQQVTLSCSPISGHRSVSWYQQTPGQGLQFLFEYFSETQRNKGNFPGRFSGRQFSNSRSEMNVSTLELGDSALYLCASSLQVSGTETQYFGPGTRLLVL.

The rearrangement links TRBV18 to TRBJ2-4, with D possibly matching TRBD1 (6 bases). The CDR3 covers 17 residues. The V gene lost 0 bases and the J gene lost 1 base, with 13 bases spanning the gap. Germline CDR1 and CDR2: KGHSH and LQKENI. The CDR3 nucleotides read TGTGCCAGCTCACCACCGAAGGGGGACCCGGCCAAAAACATTCAGTACTTC. Amino acids: CASSPPKGDPAKNIQYF.

The chain has TRBV6-5 and TRBJ1-1; D not certain. The CDR3 sequence is 13 residues long. CDR1 is MNHEY, CDR2 SVGAGI, per germline. Trimming stripped 1 base from V and 0 bases from J, with 3 bases between. CDR3 sequence reads: CASSYFMNTEAFF. For the CDR3, the DNA is TGTGCCAGCAGTTACTTTATGAACACTGAAGCTTTCTTT.

V usage is TRBV27 and J usage is TRBJ2-3; TRBD2 matches at 8 bases. Looked up from germline, CDR1 is MNHEY and CDR2 is SMNVEV (reference sequence). Unmatched junction bases numbered 9, after V lost 5 bases and J lost 5 bases. The CDR3 contains 15 residues. CDR3 protein: CASSDPLAGGDTQYF. CDR3 nucleotide sequence: TGTGCCAGCAGTGACCCACTTGCGGGGGGAGATACGCAGTATTTT.

The table lists this clonotype with a few counts. The rearrangement uses TRBV7-7 and TRBJ2-1; 8 nucleotides align to TRBD1. The germline V gene has CDR1 SSHAT and CDR2 FNYEAQ (reference sequence). CDR3 length: 16 residues. The J segment lost 9 bases and the V segment lost 1 base, leaving 11 bases of the junction unmatched. Here the CDR3 DNA reads TGTGCCAGCAGCTTAGTTCCAGGGGGCGCTTCCAGTGAGCAGTTCTTC. Protein: CASSLVPGGASSEQFF.

This chain links TRBV10-3 with TRBJ1-4; the match to TRBD1 covers 7 bases. J gave up 5 bases and V 6 bases, and 6 bases lay outside the gene matches. The CDR3 runs 14 residues. Germline values: CDR1 ENHRY, CDR2 SYGVKD. As DNA, the CDR3 is TGTGCCATCAGCCCCGGGACAGTAAATGAAAAACTGTTTTTT. Its protein product is CAISPGTVNEKLFF.

The sample holds many counts of this clonotype. V and J are TRBV28 and TRBJ2-7, with unresolved D. The germline V and J ends were trimmed by 1 base and 5 bases, with 3 bases remaining between them. CDR1 is MDHEN, CDR2 SYDVKM, per germline. The CDR3 extends over 11 amino acids. This CDR3 is CASSLSHEQYF. The CDR3 nucleotides are TGTGCCAGCAGTTTATCCCACGAGCAGTACTTC.

The rearrangement uses TRBV5-1 and TRBJ1-2; the match to TRBD1 covers 7 bases. Trimming removed 1 base from V and 2 bases from J; junction bases left unmatched: 11. CDR1 and CDR2 from the germline V gene are SGHRS and YFSETQ. The CDR3 is made up of 17 amino acids. The CDR3 bases are TGCGCCAGCAGCTTGTCAACAGGGGCAACCAGGAACTATGGCTACACCTTC. This gives the protein CASSLSTGATRNYGYTF.

This clonotype is a singleton in its sample. The rearrangement joins TRBV3-1 to TRBJ1-6; tentative D call: TRBD1 (5 bases). CDR3 length: 14 amino acids. Looked up from germline, CDR1 is LGHDT and CDR2 is YNNKEL (reference sequence). The V gene lost 1 base and the J gene lost 11 bases, with 12 bases spanning the gap. The CDR3 DNA reads as TGTGCCAGCAGCCAAGGCGGGGCCCGGCCACCCCTCCACTTT. This encodes CASSQGGARPPLHF.

The chain recombines TRBV7-8 with TRBJ2-7; no definite D call. The V gene's germline CDR1 is SGHVS and CDR2 FQNEAQ. The CDR3 runs to 16 residues. The V end lost 0 bases, the J end lost 2 bases, and 14 bases lay between the germline ends. The CDR3 nucleotides are TGTGCCAGCAGCTTAGCGTTGAACAGTGAAACCTACGAGCAGTACTTC. Amino acid sequence: CASSLALNSETYEQYF.

This clonotype was found a few times. The rearrangement links TRBV12-3 or TRBV12-4 to TRBJ1-1; weak D call: TRBD1 (6 bases). V was pared by 3 bases and J by 4 bases, with 15 bases between. This CDR3 is 15 amino acids long. The CDR3 region has the DNA TGTGCCAGCAGTTTTGCGCAGGGGTTCGGCACTGAAGCTTTCTTT. Translated, it gives CASSFAQGFGTEAFF.

This sequence joins TRBV5-4 and TRBJ2-5; D might be TRBD2 (6 bases). CDR3 length: 16 residues. The V gene's germline CDR1 is SGHNT and CDR2 YYREEE (reference sequence). Trimming took off 0 bases at V and 1 base at J, with 13 bases between the two ends. CDR3 nucleotide sequence: TGTGCCAGCAGCTTGGGCCAACTAGCCGTCCAAGAGACCCAGTACTTC. Protein sequence: CASSLGQLAVQETQYF.

The chain recombines TRBV6-1 with TRBJ1-2, with a weak D call TRBD1 (6 bases). The CDR3 sequence is 12 residues long. Germline CDR1 reads MNHNS; CDR2 reads SASEGT. Trimming removed 6 bases from V and 3 bases from J, with 8 bases in between. CDR3 loop: CASREGDYGYTF. DNA for the CDR3: TGTGCCAGCAGGGAGGGGGACTATGGCTACACCTTC.

V gene TRBV6-5 combines with J gene TRBJ2-1, with D perhaps TRBD1 or TRBD2 (5 bases each). The DNA end is a closer match to TRBJ2-7, so the J assignment may be wrong. The CDR3 length is 14 residues. Germline V gene sequence: CDR1 MNHEY, CDR2 SVGAGI. In DNA form, the CDR3 reads TGTGCCAGCAGTTGGGACGGAACCTACAATGAGCAGTACTTC. Translation gives CASSWDGTYNEQYF.

The chain combines TRBV14 with TRBJ2-5; unclear D gene. The germline CDR1 and CDR2 sequences are SGHDN and FVKESK. The ends were cut back, 0 bases at V and 0 bases at J, with 11 bases in the middle. The CDR3 consists of 16 residues. CDR3 residues: CASSQDPHRYQETQYF. CDR3 sequence (DNA): TGTGCCAGCAGCCAAGACCCACACCGGTACCAAGAGACCCAGTACTTC.

This clonotype was counted only a few times. The CDR3 bases are TGTGCCAGCAGCTTAGTAGCGGTCCAGACGGAGACCCAGTACTTC. It specifies CASSLVAVQTETQYF. The chain links TRBV7-2 to TRBJ2-5; D might be TRBD2 (6 bases). CDR3 length equals 15 residues. CDR1 is SGHTA, CDR2 FQGNSA, per germline. V was shortened by 1 base and J by 5 bases, with 14 bases between the two germline ends. Full variable domain (missing parts from reference TRBV7-2 and TRBJ2-5): GAGVSQSPSNKVTEKGKDVELRCDPISGHTALYWYRQSLGQGLEFLIYFQGNSAPDKSGLPSDRFSAERTGGSVSTLTIQRTQQEDSAVYLCASSLVAVQTETQYFGPGTRLLVL.

This clonotype was observed a handful of times. The J gene is TRBJ2-1, the V gene TRBV3-1; tentative D call: TRBD2 (5 bases). V was clipped by 1 base and J by 6 bases, with 13 bases between them. Germline V gene sequence: CDR1 LGHDT, CDR2 YNNKEL (reference sequence). The length of the CDR3 is 15 residues. CDR3 DNA: TGTGCCAGCAGCCAAGGGGTCGGGGATGGCAATGAGCAGTTCTTC. This gives the protein CASSQGVGDGNEQFF.

The V and J genes are TRBV2 and TRBJ1-5, with D possibly matching TRBD1 (6 bases). CDR3 length equals 16 residues. The germline V and J ends were trimmed by 7 bases and 3 bases, with 19 bases remaining between them. The V gene's germline CDR1 is SNHLY and CDR2 FYNNEI. CDR3 in amino acids: CASTPGGQKANQPQHF. In nucleotides, the CDR3 is TGTGCCAGCACCCCGGGGGGGCAGAAAGCCAATCAGCCCCAGCATTTT. Variable domain in full (rest from reference TRBV2 and TRBJ1-5): EPEVTQTPSHQVTQMGQEVILRCVPISNHLYFYWYRQILGQKVEFLVSFYNNEISEKSEIFDDQFSVERPDGSNFTLKIRSTKLEDSAMYFCASTPGGQKANQPQHFGDGTRLSIL.

The V and J genes are TRBV20-1 and TRBJ2-3; the D is unclear. The V gene's germline CDR1 is DFQATT and CDR2 SNEGSKA (reference sequence). Trimming stripped 7 bases from V and 2 bases from J, with 13 bases between. The CDR3 length is 13 residues. In DNA, the CDR3 is TGCAGTGTCACCCGCGGATACACAGATACGCAGTATTTT. It is translated as CSVTRGYTDTQYF.